Listed below are T cell receptor beta chains from one sample, sequenced in a study of early T cells in non-severe SARS-CoV-2 infection. Using its own MiXCR run on the 5' RACE reads, TCRdb lists one record per CDR3 protein. The sample lists more than 65,000 distinct CDR3 sequences, roughly 15% occurring once. Sequenced material: whole blood, taken at baseline. These TCRs come from an adult who was a healthcare worker with PCR-confirmed SARS-CoV-2 infection or an uninfected control (not recorded which). Each CDR3 is given with its conserved first and last residue. D genes are given only for firm matches. Clone size is not always given. Where it is, it says once, few, many or a class for expanded clones.

CDR3 DNA: TGTGCCAGCAGTGAAGTAGCGGGAGGAGCAGATACGCAGTATTTT
CDR3 protein: CASSEVAGGADTQYF
D gene: TRBD2
CDR3 length: 15
V gene: TRBV12-3/TRBV12-4
J gene: TRBJ2-3
clone size: -

CDR3 DNA: TGTGCCAGTAGTATCAGGTTTACTCTCAATCAGCCCCAGCATTTT
CDR3 protein: CASSIRFTLNQPQHF
D gene: -
CDR3 length: 15
V gene: TRBV19
J gene: TRBJ1-5
clone size: many

CDR3 DNA: TGTGCCAGCTCACCTCGGATGGCGGGAGGTTCCTACGAGCAGTACTTC
CDR3 protein: CASSPRMAGGSYEQYF
D gene: TRBD2
CDR3 length: 16
V gene: TRBV18
J gene: TRBJ2-7
clone size: -

CDR3 DNA: TGCAGCGTTGAATTGGCGCGAACTAGCGGGGAACATTTCTCCTACAATGAGCAGTTCTTC
CDR3 protein: CSVELARTSGEHFSYNEQFF
D gene: TRBD2
CDR3 length: 20
V gene: TRBV29-1
J gene: TRBJ2-1
clone size: few

CDR3 DNA: TGTGCCAGCAGCCAAGTTGCCCTAGCGGACTACGAGCAGTACTTC
CDR3 protein: CASSQVALADYEQYF
D gene: TRBD2
CDR3 length: 15
V gene: TRBV3-1
J gene: TRBJ2-7
clone size: -

CDR3 DNA: TGCAGTACCGGGGCTGCGGGAGGGTACAATGAGCAGTTCTTC
CDR3 protein: CSTGAAGGYNEQFF
D gene: TRBD2
CDR3 length: 14
V gene: TRBV20-1
J gene: TRBJ2-1
clone size: few

CDR3 DNA: TGTGCCAGCAGTGATCGAATAGCGGGAGGGGACCAAGAGACCCAGTACTTC
CDR3 protein: CASSDRIAGGDQETQYF
D gene: TRBD2
CDR3 length: 17
V gene: TRBV6-1
J gene: TRBJ2-5
clone size: few

CDR3 DNA: TGCAGTGCTAGGGGAGACAGTCGCCAAGAGACCCAGTACTTC
CDR3 protein: CSARGDSRQETQYF
D gene: -
CDR3 length: 14
V gene: TRBV20-1
J gene: TRBJ2-5
clone size: few

CDR3 DNA: TGCGCCAGCAGCTTGGAGGTCGCGGTCACTCCCCTCCACTTT
CDR3 protein: CASSLEVAVTPLHF
D gene: -
CDR3 length: 14
V gene: TRBV5-1
J gene: TRBJ1-6
clone size: -

CDR3 DNA: TGTGCCAGCAGCCAAGATAAGGCGACTGGGAACGGTCAGTACTTC
CDR3 protein: CASSQDKATGNGQYF
D gene: -
CDR3 length: 15
V gene: TRBV14
J gene: TRBJ2-7
clone size: -

CDR3 DNA: TGTGCCAGCAGCAAAGCTTCACAGAACACTGAAGCTTTCTTT
CDR3 protein: CASSKASQNTEAFF
D gene: -
CDR3 length: 14
V gene: TRBV21-1
J gene: TRBJ1-1
clone size: few

CDR3 DNA: TGTGCCAGCAGCTTAAGGGGCGGGGGAACCTACAATGAGCAGTTCTTC
CDR3 protein: CASSLRGGGTYNEQFF
D gene: TRBD2
CDR3 length: 16
V gene: TRBV7-6
J gene: TRBJ2-1
clone size: few

CDR3 DNA: TGTGCCAGCAGCTTTATGAGGAGCTCCCAAGAGACCCAGTACTTC
CDR3 protein: CASSFMRSSQETQYF
D gene: -
CDR3 length: 15
V gene: TRBV7-6
J gene: TRBJ2-5
clone size: many

CDR3 DNA: TGTGCCAGCAGCCAAGGGGGACCCCAAACTGTTACAGATACGCAGTATTTT
CDR3 protein: CASSQGGPQTVTDTQYF
D gene: -
CDR3 length: 17
V gene: TRBV4-2
J gene: TRBJ2-3
clone size: -

CDR3 DNA: TGCAGTGCGACCCCCCCCGCAGGGTCGAGCTATGGCTACACCTTC
CDR3 protein: CSATPPAGSSYGYTF
D gene: -
CDR3 length: 15
V gene: TRBV20-1
J gene: TRBJ1-2
clone size: -

CDR3 DNA: TGTGCCAGCTCACCAAGCGACAGACACCAAGAGACCCAGTACTTC
CDR3 protein: CASSPSDRHQETQYF
D gene: -
CDR3 length: 15
V gene: TRBV18
J gene: TRBJ2-5
clone size: few

CDR3 DNA: TGTGCCAGCAGTTTGCACCAAGAGACCCAGTACTTC
CDR3 protein: CASSLHQETQYF
D gene: -
CDR3 length: 12
V gene: TRBV12-3/TRBV12-4
J gene: TRBJ2-5
clone size: -

CDR3 DNA: TGTGCCAGCAGTTTAAGGGGGCAGAACTATGGCTACACCTTC
CDR3 protein: CASSLRGQNYGYTF
D gene: TRBD1
CDR3 length: 14
V gene: TRBV12-3/TRBV12-4
J gene: TRBJ1-2
clone size: many

CDR3 DNA: TGTGCCACCAGCAGAGAATCCGGGAACGAGCAGTACTTC
CDR3 protein: CATSRESGNEQYF
D gene: -
CDR3 length: 13
V gene: TRBV15
J gene: TRBJ2-7
clone size: -

CDR3 DNA: TGCAGTGCTAGCCCCTTGGAGACCCAGTACTTC
CDR3 protein: CSASPLETQYF
D gene: -
CDR3 length: 11
V gene: TRBV20-1
J gene: TRBJ2-5
clone size: many

CDR3 DNA: TGTGCCATCAGTGAGCCACAGGGAGGGGAGACCCAGTACTTC
CDR3 protein: CAISEPQGGETQYF
D gene: -
CDR3 length: 14
V gene: TRBV10-3
J gene: TRBJ2-5
clone size: few

CDR3 DNA: TGCGCCAGCAGCTTGGCCGGCAGGGGCTACAATGAGCAGTTCTTC
CDR3 protein: CASSLAGRGYNEQFF
D gene: -
CDR3 length: 15
V gene: TRBV5-1
J gene: TRBJ2-1
clone size: few

CDR3 DNA: TGTGCCAGCGCCGCCCGTAGGGCTAGATCAGGAGATACGCAGTATTTT
CDR3 protein: CASAARRARSGDTQYF
D gene: -
CDR3 length: 16
V gene: TRBV7-8
J gene: TRBJ2-3
clone size: -

CDR3 DNA: TGTGCCAGCAGCCCTGGGACCAGCAATGAGCAGTTCTTC
CDR3 protein: CASSPGTSNEQFF
D gene: -
CDR3 length: 13
V gene: TRBV7-3
J gene: TRBJ2-1
clone size: many

CDR3 DNA: TGTGCCAGTAAGGGCACCCGGGGAACTAATGAAAAACTGTTTTTT
CDR3 protein: CASKGTRGTNEKLFF
D gene: -
CDR3 length: 15
V gene: TRBV19
J gene: TRBJ1-4
clone size: few

CDR3 DNA: TGTGCCAGCAGCCTCCGACAGGGAGGTCAGCCCCAGCATTTT
CDR3 protein: CASSLRQGGQPQHF
D gene: TRBD1
CDR3 length: 14
V gene: TRBV5-6
J gene: TRBJ1-5
clone size: -

CDR3 DNA: TGCGCCAGCAGCTTGATAAAGGGTGGTGGGGAGCAGTACTTC
CDR3 protein: CASSLIKGGGEQYF
D gene: -
CDR3 length: 14
V gene: TRBV5-1
J gene: TRBJ2-7
clone size: -

CDR3 DNA: TGTGCCAGCAGCTTAGCCCTACTAGGATACAATGAGCAGTTCTTC
CDR3 protein: CASSLALLGYNEQFF
D gene: -
CDR3 length: 15
V gene: TRBV11-2
J gene: TRBJ2-1
clone size: -

CDR3 DNA: TGTGCCAGCAGCTTAGACCATTATACGCAGTATTTT
CDR3 protein: CASSLDHYTQYF
D gene: -
CDR3 length: 12
V gene: TRBV11-2
J gene: TRBJ2-3
clone size: few

CDR3 DNA: TGTGCCAGCTCCCGACAGGGGGCGGGCTATGGCTACACCTTC
CDR3 protein: CASSRQGAGYGYTF
D gene: TRBD1
CDR3 length: 14
V gene: TRBV18
J gene: TRBJ1-2
clone size: few

CDR3 DNA: TGTGCCAGCAGCCAACTGATCACTGAAGCTTTCTTT
CDR3 protein: CASSQLITEAFF
D gene: -
CDR3 length: 12
V gene: TRBV14
J gene: TRBJ1-1
clone size: many

CDR3 DNA: TGTGCCAGCAGCTTTGGGCCAGACAATGAGCAGTTCTTC
CDR3 protein: CASSFGPDNEQFF
D gene: -
CDR3 length: 13
V gene: TRBV7-3
J gene: TRBJ2-1
clone size: few

CDR3 DNA: TGTGCCAGCAGCATGGGACAGGGGACGGACGGGGTTTACGAGCAGTACTTC
CDR3 protein: CASSMGQGTDGVYEQYF
D gene: TRBD1
CDR3 length: 17
V gene: TRBV27
J gene: TRBJ2-7
clone size: -

CDR3 DNA: TGTGCCAGCAGTTACGTCCTAGCGACAGATACGCAGTATTTT
CDR3 protein: CASSYVLATDTQYF
D gene: -
CDR3 length: 14
V gene: TRBV6-6
J gene: TRBJ2-3
clone size: -

CDR3 DNA: TGTGCCAGCAGCTTAGGGACTAATGAGCAGTTCTTC
CDR3 protein: CASSLGTNEQFF
D gene: -
CDR3 length: 12
V gene: TRBV11-2
J gene: TRBJ2-1
clone size: -

CDR3 DNA: TGCAGCGCCCGGACTGTCTCCTACGAGCAGTACTTC
CDR3 protein: CSARTVSYEQYF
D gene: -
CDR3 length: 12
V gene: TRBV29-1
J gene: TRBJ2-7
clone size: -

CDR3 DNA: TGTGCCAGCAGCCGGCGTGGCAGGGGGCTTGGGGCCAACGTCCTGACTTTC
CDR3 protein: CASSRRGRGLGANVLTF
D gene: TRBD1
CDR3 length: 17
V gene: TRBV11-2
J gene: TRBJ2-6
clone size: few

CDR3 DNA: TGTGCCAGCAGCCCCCCTAGCGGGAGGGCCTTTAGTATCCATGAGCAGTTCTTC
CDR3 protein: CASSPPSGRAFSIHEQFF
D gene: TRBD2
CDR3 length: 18
V gene: TRBV7-2
J gene: TRBJ2-1
clone size: few

CDR3 DNA: TGTGCCAGCTCACCGCCCGGGATTTACAATGAGCAGTTCTTC
CDR3 protein: CASSPPGIYNEQFF
D gene: -
CDR3 length: 14
V gene: TRBV18
J gene: TRBJ2-1
clone size: -

CDR3 DNA: TGTGCCAGCAGCTTAAATTTTGTTAGAGAGACCCAGTACTTC
CDR3 protein: CASSLNFVRETQYF
D gene: -
CDR3 length: 14
V gene: TRBV7-6
J gene: TRBJ2-5
clone size: many

CDR3 DNA: TGCGCCAGCAGCTCGATCGTCCCCCGCGGGCAGCCCCAGCATTTT
CDR3 protein: CASSSIVPRGQPQHF
D gene: -
CDR3 length: 15
V gene: TRBV5-1
J gene: TRBJ1-5
clone size: -

CDR3 DNA: TGTGCCAGCAGCCGAATATTCTCTGGGGCCAACGTCCTGACTTTC
CDR3 protein: CASSRIFSGANVLTF
D gene: -
CDR3 length: 15
V gene: TRBV7-6
J gene: TRBJ2-6
clone size: many

CDR3 DNA: TGTGCCAGCTCACCAGGGACAGGAGGAGATACGCAGTATTTT
CDR3 protein: CASSPGTGGDTQYF
D gene: TRBD1
CDR3 length: 14
V gene: TRBV18
J gene: TRBJ2-3
clone size: -

CDR3 DNA: TGTGCCAGCAGCCGACCTAGCGGAGTAACCTACAATGAGCAGTTCTTC
CDR3 protein: CASSRPSGVTYNEQFF
D gene: TRBD2
CDR3 length: 16
V gene: TRBV7-9
J gene: TRBJ2-1
clone size: -